The 9 T cell receptor beta chains below all came from one sample that was sequenced in a study of T cells in Graves' hyperthyroidism and ophthalmopathy. Researchers took RNA transcripts and amplified the TCR beta CDR3 regions from them. The TCR CDR3 first-round RT-PCR relied on the HTBI primer set. One entry per CDR3 protein results from TCRdb running MiXCR on the multiplex PCR reads. The repertoire holds about 320,000 distinct CDR3 sequences, with 16% as singletons. The sample taken for sequencing was blood. These receptors were taken from a young man with Graves' hyperthyroidism.

This clonotype was recorded a few times. The rearrangement uses TRBV2 and TRBJ1-1; D is undetermined. The germline gives CDR1 SNHLY, CDR2 FYNNEI. This CDR3 has 12 residues. The V gene lost 7 bases and the J gene lost 11 bases, with 17 bases spanning the gap. CDR3 residues: CASTPLAGLAFF. For the CDR3, the DNA is TGTGCCAGCACCCCGTTGGCGGGGTTGGCTTTCTTT.

This clonotype was counted ten times or more. This chain uses TRBV9 with TRBJ2-7; TRBD2 matches 12 bases. The CDR3 contains 19 residues. With 2 bases clipped from V and 3 bases from J, the junction kept 15 bases outside the gene matches. Germline V CDR1 and CDR2: SGDLS, YYNGEE. The CDR3 sequence is CASSVVWNPGLAGVYEQYF. CDR3 bases: TGTGCCAGCAGCGTCGTGTGGAACCCGGGACTAGCGGGCGTCTACGAGCAGTACTTC.

This clonotype was observed a handful of times. The V gene is TRBV24-1, the J gene TRBJ2-3; 9 bases map to TRBD1. The junction had 8 bases not matched to a gene; V was cut back by 4 bases and J by 4 bases. The CDR3 sequence is 16 residues long. Germline assignment: CDR1 KGHDR and CDR2 SFDVKD. The CDR3 coding sequence is TGTGCCACCAGTGACCCCGGGACAGGGTTTTCAGATACGCAGTATTTT. It encodes CATSDPGTGFSDTQYF.

As to this clonotype: An end of the junction does not agree with germline; a read error may underlie this. This chain uses TRBV30 with TRBJ1-3; D is uncertain. Per the germline V gene, CDR1 is GTSNPN and CDR2 is SVGIG (reference sequence). There are 15 residues in the CDR3. This CDR3 reads CAWGELGSVGHTIYF. CDR3 DNA: TGTGCCTGGGGGGAATTGGGGAGCGTTGGACACACCATATATTTT.

This clonotype was counted at least ten times. The chain employs TRBV2 and TRBJ2-1, with D possibly matching TRBD2 (6 bases). Germline lookup yields CDR1 SNHLY and CDR2 FYNNEI. The CDR3 runs 16 residues. V was trimmed by 5 bases and J by 4 bases, leaving 18 bases between them. The CDR3 coding sequence is TGTGCCAGCAGTTTGCATAGCGGTGCTGATTACAATGAGCAGTTCTTC. Its translation: CASSLHSGADYNEQFF.

This clonotype has a count of ten or more. The rearrangement uses TRBV24-1 and TRBJ1-1; TRBD1 is a possible D gene (5 bases). V shed 12 bases and J shed 0 bases, with 28 bases lying between them. This CDR3 region has 18 residues. Germline V lookup: CDR1 KGHDR, CDR2 SFDVKD. In DNA form, the CDR3 reads TGTGCCCCGCGATCTGGGGACGGGACTGCTATCATGAACACTGAAGCTTTCTTT. Translated: CAPRSGDGTAIMNTEAFF.

The chain is built from TRBV7-8 and TRBJ2-1; 7 nucleotides line up with TRBD1. The length of the CDR3 is 16 residues. Germline-derived CDR1 and CDR2 are SGHVS and FQNEAQ. V trimming: 1 base; J trimming: 7 bases; junction bases outside the gene matches: 10. Written as DNA, the CDR3 is TGTGCCAGCAGCTTAGTACCGGGACAGACTCTGAATGAGCAGTTCTTC. Translation gives CASSLVPGQTLNEQFF.

As concerns this clonotype: With a much larger clone just one base away, this may be a read error. This chain joins TRBV15 and TRBJ2-7; D unclear. From germline, CDR1 is LNHNV and CDR2 YYDKDF (reference sequence). CDR3 length: 14 residues. The V end lost 0 bases, the J end lost 5 bases, and 11 bases lay between the germline ends. CDR3: CATSRDLASDEQYF. In DNA, the CDR3 is TGTGCCACCAGCAGAGATTTGGCGTCGGACGAGCAGTACTTC. Drawing the rest from reference TRBV15 and TRBJ2-7, the complete variable domain is DAMVIQNPRYQVTQFGKPVTLSCSQTLNHNVMYWYQQKSSQAPKLLFHYYDKDFNNEADTPDNFQSRRPNTSFCFLDIRSPGLGDTAMYLCATSRDLASDEQYFGPGTRLTVT.

Many counts were recorded for this clonotype. The CDR3 nucleotides are TGTGCCATCAGTGAAGGGACAGCCGAGCAGTACTTC. Protein product: CAISEGTAEQYF. This rearrangement joins TRBV10-3 to TRBJ2-7; 7 nucleotides match TRBD1. Germline CDR1 ENHRY, CDR2 SYGVKD. CDR3 length equals 12 residues. The V gene end was trimmed by 3 bases and the J gene end by 6 bases; junction bases not matched to a gene: 2.